This TCR beta chain came from a study of regulatory T cells in long-lasting Graves disease. Study-wide points: Lower TCR diversity characterized persistent Graves' patients relative to newly diagnosed patients.

The CDR3 runs 16 residues. CDR1 is DFQATT and CDR2 is SNEGSKA in the germline V gene (reference sequence). V was pared by 0 bases and J by 7 bases, with 7 bases of the junction left unmatched. Both iRepertoire HTBI primers and Arm-PCR of CDR3 regions were used to build the TCR beta libraries. TCRdb reprocessed the multiplex PCR reads via MiXCR and lists one record per CDR3 protein. The data hold 500,000 or so distinct CDR3 sequences, with around 15% observed a single time. Time point noted: newly diagnosed GD, antithyroid drugs for less than 3 months. Isolated PBMC RNA provided the starting material for the TCR library. As concerns this clonotype: Its matching antigen is unknown.

In addition, the sample was reused for a study of T cells in Graves' hyperthyroidism and ophthalmopathy.

The chain uses TRBV20-1 and TRBJ1-6, with TRBD1 matching over 9 bases. The source of this sequence is a middle-aged woman with Graves disease. Sequencing was performed on peripheral blood mononuclear cells (PBMCs), taken at new diagnosis, from a patient treated with antithyroid drugs. The CDR3 spells CSARESTGGGNSPLHF. DNA of the CDR3: TGCAGTGCTAGAGAAAGTACAGGGGGCGGCAATTCACCCCTCCACTTT.